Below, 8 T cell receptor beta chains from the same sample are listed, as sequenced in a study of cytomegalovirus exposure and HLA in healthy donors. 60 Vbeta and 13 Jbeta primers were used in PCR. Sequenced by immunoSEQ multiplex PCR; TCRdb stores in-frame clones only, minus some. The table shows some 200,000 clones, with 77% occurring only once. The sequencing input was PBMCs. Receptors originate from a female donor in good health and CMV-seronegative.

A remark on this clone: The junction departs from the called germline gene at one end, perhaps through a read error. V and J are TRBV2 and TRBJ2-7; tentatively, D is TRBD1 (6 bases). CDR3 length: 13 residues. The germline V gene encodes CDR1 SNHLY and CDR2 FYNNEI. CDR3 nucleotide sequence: TGTGCCAGCACGGTGGGACACTCCTACGGGCAGTACTTC. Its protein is CASTVGHSYGQYF.

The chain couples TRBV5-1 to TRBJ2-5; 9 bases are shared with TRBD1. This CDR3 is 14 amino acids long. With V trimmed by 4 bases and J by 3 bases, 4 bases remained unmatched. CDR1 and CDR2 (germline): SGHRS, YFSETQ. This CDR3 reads CASSPRTGEETQYF. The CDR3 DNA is TGCGCCAGCAGCCCCCGGACAGGGGAAGAGACCCAGTACTTC.

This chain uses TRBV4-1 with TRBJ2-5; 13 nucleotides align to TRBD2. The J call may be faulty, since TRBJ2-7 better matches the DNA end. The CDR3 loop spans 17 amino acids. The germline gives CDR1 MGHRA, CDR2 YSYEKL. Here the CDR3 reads CASSQGILAGGTDEQYF. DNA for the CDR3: TGCGCCAGCAGCCAAGGCATACTAGCGGGGGGGACAGACGAGCAGTACTTC.

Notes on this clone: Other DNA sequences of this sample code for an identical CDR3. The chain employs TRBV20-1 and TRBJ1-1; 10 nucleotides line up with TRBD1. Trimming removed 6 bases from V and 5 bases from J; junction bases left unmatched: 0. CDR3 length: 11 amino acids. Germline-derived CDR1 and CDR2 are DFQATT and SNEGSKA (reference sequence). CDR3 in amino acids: CSAGQGTEAFF. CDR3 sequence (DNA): TGCAGTGCGGGACAGGGGACTGAAGCTTTCTTT.

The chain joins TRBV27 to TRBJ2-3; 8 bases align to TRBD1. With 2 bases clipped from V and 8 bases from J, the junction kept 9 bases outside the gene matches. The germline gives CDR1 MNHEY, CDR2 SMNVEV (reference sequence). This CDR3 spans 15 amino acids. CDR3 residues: CASSLRGTGPPTQYF. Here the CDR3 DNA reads TGTGCCAGCAGTTTACGGGGGACAGGACCCCCTACGCAGTATTTT.

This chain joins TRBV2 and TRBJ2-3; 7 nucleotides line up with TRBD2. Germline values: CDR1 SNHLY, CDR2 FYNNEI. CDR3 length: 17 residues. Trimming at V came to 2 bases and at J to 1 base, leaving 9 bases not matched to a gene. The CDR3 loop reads CASSEIRLAERTDTQYF. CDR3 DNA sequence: TGTGCCAGCAGTGAAATTCGGCTAGCGGAGCGCACAGATACGCAGTATTTT. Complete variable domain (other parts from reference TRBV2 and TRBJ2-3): EPEVTQTPSHQVTQMGQEVILRCVPISNHLYFYWYRQILGQKVEFLVSFYNNEISEKSEIFDDQFSVERPDGSNFTLKIRSTKLEDSAMYFCASSEIRLAERTDTQYFGPGTRLTVL.

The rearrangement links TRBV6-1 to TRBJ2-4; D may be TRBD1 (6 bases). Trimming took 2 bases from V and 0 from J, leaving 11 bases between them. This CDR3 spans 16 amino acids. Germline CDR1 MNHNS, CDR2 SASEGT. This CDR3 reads CASSEYQGRAKNIQYF. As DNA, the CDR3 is TGTGCCAGCAGTGAATACCAGGGGCGAGCCAAAAACATTCAGTACTTC.

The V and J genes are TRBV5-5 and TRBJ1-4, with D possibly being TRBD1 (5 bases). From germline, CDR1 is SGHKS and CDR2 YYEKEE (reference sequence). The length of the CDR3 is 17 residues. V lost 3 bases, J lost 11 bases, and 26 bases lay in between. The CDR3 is CASSWTPQGSPTSKLFF. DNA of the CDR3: TGTGCCAGCAGCTGGACCCCTCAGGGTAGCCCTACGAGTAAACTGTTTTTT.